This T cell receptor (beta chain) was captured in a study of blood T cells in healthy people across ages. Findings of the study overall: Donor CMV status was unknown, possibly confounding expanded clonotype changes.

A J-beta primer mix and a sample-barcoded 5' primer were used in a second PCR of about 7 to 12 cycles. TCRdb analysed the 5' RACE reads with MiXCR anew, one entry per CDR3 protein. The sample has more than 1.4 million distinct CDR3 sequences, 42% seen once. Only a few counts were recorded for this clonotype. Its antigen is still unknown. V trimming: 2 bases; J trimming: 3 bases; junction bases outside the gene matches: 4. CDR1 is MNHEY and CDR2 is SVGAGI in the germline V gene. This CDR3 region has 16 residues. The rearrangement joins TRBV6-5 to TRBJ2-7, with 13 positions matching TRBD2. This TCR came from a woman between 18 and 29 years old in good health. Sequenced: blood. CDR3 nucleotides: TGTGCCAGCAGTTACGTTGGGACTAGCGGGGTCTACGAGCAGTACTTC. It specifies CASSYVGTSGVYEQYF.